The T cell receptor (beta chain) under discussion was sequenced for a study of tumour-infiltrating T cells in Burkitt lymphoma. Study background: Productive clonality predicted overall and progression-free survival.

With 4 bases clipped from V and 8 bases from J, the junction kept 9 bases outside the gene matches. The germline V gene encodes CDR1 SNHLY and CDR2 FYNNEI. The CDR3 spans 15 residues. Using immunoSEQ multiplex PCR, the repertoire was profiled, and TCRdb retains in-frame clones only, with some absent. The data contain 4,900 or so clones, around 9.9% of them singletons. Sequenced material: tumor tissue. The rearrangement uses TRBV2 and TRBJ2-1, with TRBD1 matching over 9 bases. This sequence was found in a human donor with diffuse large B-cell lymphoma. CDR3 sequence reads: CASSGGTGPSDEQFF. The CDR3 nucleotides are TGTGCCAGCAGTGGAGGGACAGGGCCGTCGGATGAGCAGTTCTTC.